This T cell receptor beta chain was profiled in a study of blood T cell repertoires in COVID-19. Assay: immunoSEQ multiplex PCR; the TCRdb copy retains only in-frame clones and omits some. The sample shows 180,000 or so clones, about 86% of them seen only once. Germline values: CDR1 SGHAT, CDR2 FQNNGV. V shed 4 bases, J shed 3 bases, and the junction held 7 bases outside the gene matches. The CDR3 has 15 residues. The rearrangement links TRBV11-2 to TRBJ1-2, with 8 bases lining up with TRBD1. Sequencing input: peripheral blood. This clonotype originated in a man aged 55 to 70 with acute or convalescent COVID-19. CDR3 in DNA: TGTGCCAGCAGCTCGGACAGGGACCTTCACTATGGCTACACCTTC. Its protein is CASSSDRDLHYGYTF.